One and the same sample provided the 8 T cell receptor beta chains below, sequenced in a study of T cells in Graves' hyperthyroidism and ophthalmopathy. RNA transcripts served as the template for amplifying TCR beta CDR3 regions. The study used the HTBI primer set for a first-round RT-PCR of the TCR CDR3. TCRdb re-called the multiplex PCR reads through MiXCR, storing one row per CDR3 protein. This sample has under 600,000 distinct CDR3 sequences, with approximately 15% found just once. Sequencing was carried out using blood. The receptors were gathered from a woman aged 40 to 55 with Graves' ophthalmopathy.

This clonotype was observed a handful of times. The CDR3 loop is CASSFSPRASGHNEQFF. CDR3 DNA: TGTGCCAGCAGCTTCTCCCCCCGGGCTAGCGGGCACAATGAGCAGTTCTTC. The chain is built from TRBV11-2 and TRBJ2-1; 8 positions match TRBD2. Germline-derived CDR1 and CDR2 are SGHAT and FQNNGV. After removal of 3 bases from V and 5 bases from J, the junction contained 12 bases not matched to a gene. The CDR3 is 17 residues long.

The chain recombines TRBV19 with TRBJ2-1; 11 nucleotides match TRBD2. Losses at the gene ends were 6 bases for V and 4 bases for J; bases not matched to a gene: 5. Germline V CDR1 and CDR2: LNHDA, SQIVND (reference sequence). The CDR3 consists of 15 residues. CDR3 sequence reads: CASSRTSGQYNEQFF. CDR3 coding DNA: TGTGCCAGTAGCAGGACTAGCGGGCAGTACAATGAGCAGTTCTTC.

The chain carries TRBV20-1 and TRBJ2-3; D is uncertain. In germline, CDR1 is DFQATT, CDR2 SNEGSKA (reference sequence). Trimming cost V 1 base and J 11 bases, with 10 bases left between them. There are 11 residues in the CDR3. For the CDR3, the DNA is TGCAGTGCTAGAGGCGCGGCGCGGCAGTATTTT. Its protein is CSARGAARQYF.

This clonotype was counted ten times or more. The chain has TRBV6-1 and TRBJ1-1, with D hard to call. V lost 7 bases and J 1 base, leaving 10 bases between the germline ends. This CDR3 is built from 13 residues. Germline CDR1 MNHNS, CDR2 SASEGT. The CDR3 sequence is CASTRDKNTEAFF. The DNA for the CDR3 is TGTGCCAGCACCCGAGACAAGAACACTGAAGCTTTCTTT.

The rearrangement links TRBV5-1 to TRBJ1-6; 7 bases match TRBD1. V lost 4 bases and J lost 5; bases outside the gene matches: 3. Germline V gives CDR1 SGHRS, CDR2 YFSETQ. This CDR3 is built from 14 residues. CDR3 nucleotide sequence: TGCGCCAGCAGCGGCGGGACAGATAATTCACCCCTCCACTTT. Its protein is CASSGGTDNSPLHF. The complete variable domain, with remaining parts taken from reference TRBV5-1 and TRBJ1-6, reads KAGVTQTPRYLIKTRGQQVTLSCSPISGHRSVSWYQQTPGQGLQFLFEYFSETQRNKGNFPGRFSGRQFSNSRSEMNVSTLELGDSALYLCASSGGTDNSPLHFGNGTRLTVT.

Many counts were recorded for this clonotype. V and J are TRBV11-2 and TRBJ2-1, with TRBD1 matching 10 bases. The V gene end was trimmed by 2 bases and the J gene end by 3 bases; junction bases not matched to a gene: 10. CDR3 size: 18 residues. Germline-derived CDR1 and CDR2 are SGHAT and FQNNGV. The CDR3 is CASSLMWGQGTYYNEQFF. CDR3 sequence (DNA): TGTGCCAGCAGCTTAATGTGGGGACAGGGGACCTACTACAATGAGCAGTTCTTC.

The CDR3: CASSYGRLVSSYEQYF. In nucleotides, the CDR3 is TGTGCCAGCAGTTATGGGAGACTAGTTTCGTCCTACGAGCAGTACTTC. The gene calls are TRBV28 and TRBJ2-7, with D possibly being TRBD2 (6 bases). CDR1 is MDHEN and CDR2 is SYDVKM in the germline V gene. The V gene lost 4 bases and the J gene lost 1 base, with 17 bases spanning the gap. There are 16 residues in the CDR3. Drawing the rest from reference TRBV28 and TRBJ2-7, the complete variable domain is DVKVTQSSRYLVKRTGEKVFLECVQDMDHENMFWYRQDPGLGLRLIYFSYDVKMKEKGDIPEGYSVSREKKERFSLILESASTNQTSMYLCASSYGRLVSSYEQYFGPGTRLTVT.

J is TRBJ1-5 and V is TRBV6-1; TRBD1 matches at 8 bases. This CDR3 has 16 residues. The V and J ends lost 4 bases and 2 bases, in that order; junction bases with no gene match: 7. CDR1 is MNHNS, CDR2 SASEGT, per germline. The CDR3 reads CASSGTGYVGNQPQHF. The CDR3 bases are TGTGCCAGCAGTGGGACAGGGTACGTCGGCAATCAGCCCCAGCATTTT.